This TCR beta chain is from a study of cytomegalovirus exposure and HLA in healthy donors. General observations from the study: Reports credit the classifier with highly specific, highly sensitive diagnosis of cytomegalovirus status. Cytomegalovirus association was listed for around 170 TCR beta chains.

To note about this clone: Antigen unknown.

This CDR3 is 14 amino acids long. CDR1 and CDR2 from the germline V gene are MDHEN and SYDVKM. With 6 bases clipped from V and 2 bases from J, the junction kept 5 bases outside the gene matches. Clones were read by immunoSEQ multiplex PCR, and TCRdb kept only the in-frame ones, dropping some. The table includes more than 200,000 clones, 90% detected once. The source material was PBMCs. This TCR was sampled from a woman aged 25 to 39 in good health and CMV-seronegative. This chain joins TRBV28 and TRBJ1-2; 8 nucleotides match TRBD1. The CDR3 coding sequence is TGTGCCAGCAGCCGACAGGGGCGGAACTATGGCTACACCTTC. Amino acids: CASSRQGRNYGYTF.